This TCR beta chain was sequenced for a study of CD8+ T cells in alopecia areata (dated by TCRdb to 2016 to 2018). Background on the whole study: Treated patients were enrolled in an open-label pilot trial of oral tofacitinib at 5 to 10 mg twice daily for moderate-to-severe alopecia areata. Tofacitinib was administered for 6 to 18 months, and 6 months of follow-up off drug were then conducted to assess delayed response and recurrence. For the treated patients, the SALT score, which quantifies what percentage of scalp surface area is affected, served as the measure of disease severity. High-throughput TCRbeta sequencing was used to examine T cell clonal expansion in alopecia areata in both the C3H/HeJ mouse model and human patients. Scalp tissue and sorted CD4+ and CD8+ peripheral blood T cells from patchy and totalis/universalis alopecia areata patients and from healthy controls were covered by human TCRbeta sequencing. Tofacitinib-treated patients had biopsies at baseline and at 4 and 24 weeks of treatment, with a later scalp biopsy in several patients. Clonality in the scalp was compared among normal scalp (n=4), patchy alopecia areata scalp (n=8), and alopecia totalis/universalis scalp (n=8). RNA was obtained with the PAXgene miRNA kit for fixed scalp, the miRNeasy kit for PBMCs, and the RNeasy kit for mouse skin. TCRbeta CDR3 regions were amplified by immunoSEQ multiplex PCR with 35 Vbeta forward and 13 Jbeta reverse primers.

V lost 6 bases and J lost 0 bases; the stretch between them is 12 bases long. The germline V gene provides CDR1 MNHEY and CDR2 SVGAGI. There are 15 amino acids in the CDR3, from cysteine to phenylalanine inclusive. The retained sequence is limited to the CDR3, 45 bases, with the frame set at the first base. In the case of this clone: Its binding antigen is unknown. Base qualities are missing; no much larger clone stands one base away.

The library was made by the immunoSEQ multiplex PCR assay. RNA was extracted from all samples and reverse transcribed into cDNA as template for TCR sequencing. First-strand cDNA was synthesized using SuperScript III with a 2:1 mix of oligo-dT and random hexamers. A synthetic immune receptor repertoire was used to measure amplification bias, and any remaining bias was corrected computationally. The source study handled its data this way. Raw reads were preprocessed to remove errors, and CDR3 was defined according to IMGT conventions as the region from the conserved cysteine to phenylalanine. Clonality was calculated as 1 minus Shannon entropy normalized by log2 of the number of productive unique TCRs. CD4 or CD8 identity of scalp clones was inferred by cross-referencing scalp TCRbeta sequences with sorted blood CD4 and CD8 repertoires. TCRdb re-hosts the immuneACCESS table, in-frame sequences only. Its copies lack some clones; in the studies checked, an unresolved V gene accounts for under half of them, and the cause for the rest is not known. V and J calls and clone size come straight from that table; D and trimming were deduced from the DNA. The table for this sample lists some 190,000 clones; around 65% of them were counted only once. Roughly 1.2% of the sample comes from the top ten.

The treatment or condition label corresponds to: oral pan-JAK inhibitor, 5-10 mg twice daily. Lesional scalp punch biopsies and peripheral blood were obtained from alopecia areata patients. After PBMCs were isolated by density centrifugation and stained for CD3, CD4 and CD8, a FACSAria was used to sort CD4+ and CD8+ T cells. Findings and caveats that apply to the study as a whole: Unlike mouse skin, where gammadelta T cells dominate, normal human skin contains resident alphabeta T cells that get sequenced too, which complicates analysis of the scalp TCR repertoire. Lesional scalp, especially in alopecia totalis/universalis, showed higher clonality and more expanded CD8+ clones than normal scalp, suggesting antigenic drive. Scalp clonality and the number of expanded CD8+ clones among the top 100 scalp clones were significantly decreased by tofacitinib. During tofacitinib treatment, many expanded lesional clones stuck around in both scalp and blood, and this persistence may partly explain why relapse happens after treatment is stopped. Compared with mice, TCR sequences shared between patients were less clear, possibly partly because of HLA diversity across the patient population. The treated cohort was small, with a single nonresponder, so links between baseline CD8+ expansion and response need larger studies.

This chain is built from TRBV6-5 and TRBJ1-5, with TRBD1 perhaps the D gene, on 5 matching bases. This receptor was identified in a human donor with alopecia areata. The sequencing here drew on CD4+ T cells sorted from blood, taken around week 42, from a patient treated with tofacitinib. The CDR3 protein sequence reads: CASRPTVYSNQPQHF. The base sequence is TGTGCCAGCAGGCCGACAGTATATAGCAATCAGCCCCAGCATTTT.